These T cell receptor beta chains were read from a single sample in a study of T cells in Graves' hyperthyroidism and ophthalmopathy. TCRdb itself ran the multiplex PCR reads through MiXCR, one entry per CDR3 protein. The table has around 600,000 distinct CDR3 sequences, 13% to 15% seen once. The sample comprised blood. The source is a woman aged 45 to 65 with Graves' ophthalmopathy. CDR3s leave out the opening cysteine and the closing phenylalanine or tryptophan. The D gene is left open where the match is weak. The size entry is marked missing in some rows and otherwise reads once, few, many or a size class.

>NA|many|12|TRBV15|TRBJ1-5
ATSKGGSNQPQH
>NA|many|13|TRBV2|TRBJ2-3
ASSYRDVGTDTQY
>NA|many|12|TRBV3-1|TRBJ1-5
ASSQGPKNQPQH
>NA|many|16|TRBV28|TRBJ2-2
ASSPVLHRAPNTGELF
>TRBD2|many|11|TRBV12-3/TRBV12-4|TRBJ2-7
ASTRTSTYEQY
>TRBD1|many|12|TRBV6-1|TRBJ1-2
ASSFQTGAYGYT
>TRBD2|NA|12|TRBV27|TRBJ2-1
ASSLREGVGEQF
>NA|many|13|TRBV6-5|TRBJ1-1
ASSYTGLGTAEAF
>TRBD1|few|11|TRBV6-2/TRBV6-3|TRBJ2-7
ASSPPGQWEQY
>TRBD2|few|13|TRBV4-2|TRBJ2-1
ASSQEGTSIDEQF
>NA|many|9|TRBV12-3/TRBV12-4|TRBJ2-7
ASSTRGEQY
>TRBD2|few|14|TRBV5-1|TRBJ2-5
ASSLGSGGDQETQY
>TRBD1|few|12|TRBV4-1|TRBJ1-1
ASSHQTGNPEAF
>NA|few|11|TRBV12-3/TRBV12-4|TRBJ1-2
ATKGSANYGYT
>NA|many|16|TRBV27|TRBJ2-1
ASSLFLTYRSFGDEQF
>NA|many|15|TRBV28|TRBJ2-3
ASSFVSVGKDTDTQY
>NA|NA|12|TRBV30|TRBJ1-3
AWSPSSSGNTIY
>TRBD2|many|17|TRBV7-2|TRBJ2-3
ASSVEVLGTSGNTDTQY
>NA|many|14|TRBV7-2|TRBJ2-5
ASRVGVAQNQETQY
>TRBD2|many|15|TRBV27|TRBJ2-7
ASSDPWGSGGRYEQY
>TRBD1|NA|16|TRBV20-1|TRBJ2-1
SARDWRGGGETYNEQF
>NA|many|11|TRBV20-1|TRBJ1-1
SASPPMNTEAF
>TRBD1|many|12|TRBV29-1|TRBJ1-1
SVEDGQGNTEAF
>NA|many|13|TRBV5-1|TRBJ1-1
ASSLEGPLNTEAF
>NA|NA|12|TRBV25-1|TRBJ2-5
ASSDDRDQETQY
>TRBD1|many|15|TRBV12-5|TRBJ2-3
ASGLEPGQGFWDTQY
>NA|NA|10|TRBV7-6|TRBJ2-7
ASSLKLSEQY
>NA|NA|12|TRBV10-3|TRBJ2-7
AISTGTEPYEQY
>NA|many|12|TRBV28|TRBJ2-6
ASLGFSGANVLT
>TRBD1|many|16|TRBV28|TRBJ1-5
ASSFPTGTGGWGQPQH
>NA|many|14|TRBV3-1|TRBJ2-7
ASSQGSGLSWYEQY
>TRBD2|many|14|TRBV5-1|TRBJ2-2
ASSSEAGMNTGELF
>NA|NA|11|TRBV19|TRBJ2-5
ASNIGFMETQY
>NA|many|14|TRBV5-1|TRBJ2-7
ASSLAGSPGSSEQY
>NA|NA|14|TRBV27|TRBJ2-1
ASSQGLESSYNEQF
>NA|many|13|TRBV28|TRBJ1-5
ASSLSGARRQPQH
>NA|many|11|TRBV18|TRBJ2-5
ASSGEAQETQY
>NA|many|13|TRBV12-3/TRBV12-4|TRBJ2-1
ASSLVTGAYNEQF
>NA|many|12|TRBV12-3/TRBV12-4|TRBJ2-2
ASSFVGRGGELF
>NA|many|13|TRBV2|TRBJ2-7
ASSEVTRGDYEQY
>TRBD1|few|13|TRBV27|TRBJ1-1
ASSLVPAGGTEAF
>NA|few|15|TRBV4-2|TRBJ2-1
ASSQELGLAVWNEQF
>NA|many|10|TRBV7-9|TRBJ2-1
ASSRFMDEQF
>NA|NA|12|TRBV25-1|TRBJ2-7
ASSVRGMAYEQY
>TRBD1|many|12|TRBV2|TRBJ1-2
ASSEAGTAFGYT
>NA|many|15|TRBV7-9|TRBJ1-3
ASSGPGRRLSGNTIY
>NA|NA|11|TRBV27|TRBJ2-5
ASSIQGGGTQY
>NA|many|11|TRBV6-1|TRBJ2-7
ASSGDLGYEQY
>TRBD1|few|18|TRBV7-9|TRBJ1-2
ASRLVRSFIARGFDYGYT
>NA|many|12|TRBV20-1|TRBJ2-1
SASSGSPYNEQF
>TRBD2|few|14|TRBV5-5|TRBJ2-7
ASSKGLAGARYEQY
>TRBD2|few|12|TRBV6-2/TRBV6-3|TRBJ2-1
ASSYGTRVNEQF
>NA|few|15|TRBV7-8|TRBJ2-1
ASSLGMGEPSYNEQF
>NA|few|13|TRBV6-5|TRBJ2-1
ASSYDGASYNEQF